This T cell receptor beta chain derives from a study of spatial heterogeneity in lung cancer (dated by TCRdb to between 2018 and 2020). Describing the broader study: The donors were about 71 patients from the lung TRACERx cohort who had early-stage, untreated non-small cell lung cancer. Follow-up PBMC samples were sequenced whenever available, and the median time to follow-up was roughly 22 months after resection. Beta-chain transcripts were consistently detected in greater numbers than alpha-chain transcripts, which likely reflected higher beta-chain transcript abundance. In the raw uncorrected reads, each unique combination of TCR and UMI appeared more than ten times on average. In non-small cell lung cancer, the study made a quantitative comparison of TCR alpha and beta repertoires among multiple tumor regions, matched nontumor lung and blood. Nonsynonymous mutation counts, determined by whole-exome sequencing of tumor tissue, were related to features of the TCR repertoire. Both alpha and beta chains were TCR-sequenced in samples taken at surgery, namely 220 tumor regions, around 61 matched nontumor lung samples and 50 to 60 PBMC samples.

In regard to this clonotype: Its antigen is not yet known. Within one base of it there is no much larger clone, and no base qualities were kept.

CDR1 and CDR2 are drawn from the germline V gene (reference sequence): DFQATT, SNEGSKA. The CDR3 measures 14 amino acids from cysteine to phenylalanine. Here the CDR3 DNA is all that survives: 42 bases in frame from base 1. Germline trimming: 6 bases from V, 8 bases from J; junction bases outside gene matches: 9. Summary of the overall study and its limitations: Ubiquitous expanded tumor TCRs were detected in blood more often at tumor resection than at routine follow-up. Confirming at a functional level the hypothesis that regional TCRs recognize regional mutations was considered to require additional single-cell paired TCR alpha and beta sequencing. Comparisons of baseline and follow-up blood repertoires included only around 14 patients.

What the time point label conveys for this sample: blood at routine non-recurrence follow-up after resection. For TCR sequencing, whole RNA was extracted from tumor and nontumor lung tissue, or from cryopreserved PBMC samples, and no cell sorting was done. Patients were selected for TCR sequencing only if sufficient RNA was available from at least two tumor regions. The library was produced with 5' RACE. Sequencing relied on a NextSeq 500. In the TCR library protocol, a unique molecular identifier was attached to each TCR cDNA molecule so that PCR and sequencing errors could be corrected. The paper's data handling went like this. TCR identification, UMI-based error correction and CDR3 extraction were all carried out with Decombinator tools. Expanded TCRs were defined as those above a frequency of 2 per 1,000, corresponding to the top 1% of the tumor frequency distribution. Renyi diversity was calculated using the R vegan package after each repertoire was subsampled 100 times to 5,000 TCRs. CDR3 similarity networks were constructed using string-kernel similarity of amino acid triplets, with links drawn between CDR3s whose pairwise similarity was above 0.82. Clones were called with MiXCR by TCRdb after fastp trimmed the public reads at Q25, and only in-frame beta chains were retained. Every CDR3 protein is listed once, alongside the most common genes and DNA of its rows. These V and J calls are TCRdb output, not the study's own analysis. The sample contains about 43,000 distinct CDR3 sequences, under 25% of them found a single time. Less than 9% of the sample is taken by the ten largest.

This chain joins TRBV20-1 to TRBJ2-1; 11 bases in between match TRBD2. The material sequenced was PBMCs, taken at follow-up. This TCR derives from a female donor with early-stage non-small cell lung cancer. The CDR3 reads CSAPGLAETHEQFF. The DNA sequence is as follows: TGCAGTGCGCCGGGACTAGCGGAGACGCATGAGCAGTTCTTC.